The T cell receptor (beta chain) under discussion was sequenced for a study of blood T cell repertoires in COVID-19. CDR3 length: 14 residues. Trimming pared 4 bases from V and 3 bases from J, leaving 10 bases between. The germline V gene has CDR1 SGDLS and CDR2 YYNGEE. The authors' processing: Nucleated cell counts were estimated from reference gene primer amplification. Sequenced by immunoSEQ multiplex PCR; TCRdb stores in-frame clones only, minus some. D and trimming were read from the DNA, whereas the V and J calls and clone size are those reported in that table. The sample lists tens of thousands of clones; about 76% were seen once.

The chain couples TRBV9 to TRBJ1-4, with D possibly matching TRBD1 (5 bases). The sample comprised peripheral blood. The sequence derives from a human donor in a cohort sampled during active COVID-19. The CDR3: CASSRGDSNEKLFF. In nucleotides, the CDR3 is TGTGCCAGCAGCCGGGGGGACTCTAATGAAAAACTGTTTTTT. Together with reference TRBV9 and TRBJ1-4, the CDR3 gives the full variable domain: DSGVTQTPKHLITATGQRVTLRCSPRSGDLSVYWYQQSLDQGLQFLIQYYNGEERAKGNILERFSAQQFPDLHSELNLSSLELGDSALYFCASSRGDSNEKLFFGSGTQLSVL.